This TCR beta chain emerged from a study of shared clonotypes between healthy human individuals. As handled by the study authors: Filtering differed for immunoSEQ, which gave only junction sequences without quality scores. Sequencing used immunoSEQ multiplex PCR; TCRdb keeps in-frame clones, though not all of them. For V, J and clone size, that table is used; D and trimming come from the DNA. The repertoire holds under 650,000 clones, with 95% to 97% as singletons. Study-wide results and caveats: Relative to clonotypes present in all four donors, those not shared had lower generation probabilities.

Comment on this clone: Its matching antigen is unknown.

The germline V gene has CDR1 MGHRA and CDR2 YSYEKL. This CDR3 is 15 amino acids long. Between the trimmed V and J ends, which lost 2 bases and 4 bases, there was a span of 14 bases. Sequencing was performed on naive CD4+ T cells sorted from blood. The subset is: CD45RA+ positively selected. The chain joins TRBV4-1 to TRBJ2-5; D assignment may be TRBD1 or TRBD2 (5 bases each). This sequence was found in a woman in her 30s in good health. In DNA form, the CDR3 reads TGCGCCAGCAGCCAACCGGGACCCCCGGGAGAGACCCAGTACTTC. It is translated as CASSQPGPPGETQYF.